The 14 T cell receptor beta chains below come from one sample, sequenced in a study of shared clonotypes between healthy human individuals. Libraries were prepared by immunoSEQ multiplex PCR; TCRdb keeps only in-frame clonotypes and omits some of them. The sample records over 1.5 million clones, 95% to 99% being singletons. The specimen sequenced was naive CD4+ T cells sorted from blood. Subset described: CD45RA+ positively selected. The receptors derive from a man aged 30-40 years in good health.

Only one count was recorded for this clone. This chain connects TRBV6-5 to TRBJ1-1; weak D call: TRBD1 (6 bases). Trimming removed 2 bases from V and 0 bases from J, with 13 bases in between. Germline assignment: CDR1 MNHEY and CDR2 SVGAGI. The CDR3 spans 16 residues. The CDR3 protein is CASSYSNTGLNTEAFF. For the CDR3, the DNA is TGTGCCAGCAGTTACAGCAATACAGGGCTGAACACTGAAGCTTTCTTT.

The chain uses TRBV5-1 and TRBJ1-5, with D possibly matching TRBD1 (5 bases). Per germline, CDR1 SGHRS and CDR2 YFSETQ. CDR3 length equals 15 residues. Trimming pared 1 base from V and 6 bases from J, leaving 14 bases between. The CDR3 region has the DNA TGCGCCAGCAGCTTGTTAGGGGACGATGGTCAGCCCCAGCATTTT. Protein product: CASSLLGDDGQPQHF. The variable domain in full, with the rest retrieved from reference TRBV5-1 and TRBJ1-5, is KAGVTQTPRYLIKTRGQQVTLSCSPISGHRSVSWYQQTPGQGLQFLFEYFSETQRNKGNFPGRFSGRQFSNSRSEMNVSTLELGDSALYLCASSLLGDDGQPQHFGDGTRLSIL.

This chain connects TRBV9 to TRBJ2-5, with D unclear. Trimming cost V 3 bases and J 5 bases, with 14 bases left between them. Looked up from germline, CDR1 is SGDLS and CDR2 is YYNGEE. The CDR3 runs to 14 residues. The DNA for the CDR3 is TGTGCCAGCAGCGGTGACATCTTCGGGGAGACCCAGTACTTC. This gives the protein CASSGDIFGETQYF. Full variable domain (missing parts from reference TRBV9 and TRBJ2-5): DSGVTQTPKHLITATGQRVTLRCSPRSGDLSVYWYQQSLDQGLQFLIQYYNGEERAKGNILERFSAQQFPDLHSELNLSSLELGDSALYFCASSGDIFGETQYFGPGTRLLVL.

The chain combines TRBV4-3 with TRBJ2-1; D is possibly TRBD2 (5 bases). The CDR3 consists of 17 residues. V was trimmed by 0 bases and J by 3 bases, leaving 15 bases between them. Germline lookup yields CDR1 LGHNA and CDR2 YSLEER. CDR3 amino acids: CASSQDPGLDFYNEQFF. The CDR3 DNA sequence: TGCGCCAGCAGCCAAGATCCAGGACTGGACTTCTACAATGAGCAGTTCTTC.

The chain employs TRBV4-1 and TRBJ2-7, with 9 bases aligning to TRBD1. CDR1 is MGHRA and CDR2 is YSYEKL in the germline V gene. The CDR3 spans 14 residues. The V segment lost 4 bases and the J segment 3 bases; nucleotides outside the gene matches: 4. The CDR3 region is CASSPMTGGYEQYF. CDR3 nucleotides: TGCGCCAGCAGCCCGATGACAGGGGGCTACGAGCAGTACTTC.

V usage is TRBV11-2 and J usage is TRBJ2-7; D unresolved. CDR1 and CDR2 (germline): SGHAT, FQNNGV. The V end lost 5 bases, the J end lost 0 bases, and 17 bases lay between the germline ends. This CDR3 comprises 16 residues. CDR3 coding DNA: TGTGCCAGCAGCCCGTATGGCCCAGGAAGCTCCTACGAGCAGTACTTC. It yields the protein CASSPYGPGSSYEQYF.

This clone was counted once. The sample contains more than one DNA sequence encoding this CDR3. The chain links TRBV30 to TRBJ2-7; D call uncertain. CDR1 GTSNPN and CDR2 SVGIG come from the germline V gene (reference sequence). CDR3 size: 11 residues. Trimming pared 3 bases from V and 1 base from J, leaving 4 bases between. The CDR3 DNA reads as TGTGCCTGGAGCAGTTCCTACGAGCAGTACTTC. The encoded protein is CAWSSSYEQYF.

This sequence joins TRBV27 and TRBJ2-1; TRBD2 matches 14 bases. The germline V gene encodes CDR1 MNHEY and CDR2 SMNVEV (reference sequence). The CDR3 runs 17 residues. The trim removed 3 bases at V and 4 bases at J, leaving 5 bases unmatched. The CDR3 region has the DNA TGTGCCAGCAGTTTGGGACTAGCGGGAGCGAGGTACAATGAGCAGTTCTTC. This codes for CASSLGLAGARYNEQFF.

The V and J genes are TRBV16 and TRBJ2-7, with 8 positions matching TRBD1. Per the germline V gene, CDR1 is KGHSY and CDR2 is FQNENV. The trim removed 0 bases at V and 0 bases at J, leaving 13 bases unmatched. The CDR3 loop spans 19 amino acids. The CDR3 spells CASSQSWRDRTRSSYEQYF. CDR3 sequence (DNA): TGTGCCAGCAGCCAATCATGGAGGGACAGGACGAGAAGCTCCTACGAGCAGTACTTC.

With regard to this clone: Other nucleotide sequences from this sample produce the same CDR3. The V and J genes are TRBV29-1 and TRBJ2-3; TRBD1 agrees at 9 bases. CDR3 size: 14 residues. The germline gives CDR1 SQVTM, CDR2 ANQGSEA. V lost 3 bases and J lost 1; bases outside the gene matches: 2. The CDR3 protein is CSVERTGGTDTQYF. Here the CDR3 DNA reads TGCAGCGTTGAGAGGACAGGGGGCACAGATACGCAGTATTTT.

In its sample, this clone was seen once. This CDR3 is also generated by other DNA sequences in the sample. The J gene is TRBJ2-7, the V gene TRBV5-1; the D call may be TRBD1 or TRBD2 (5 bases each). Germline V CDR1 and CDR2: SGHRS, YFSETQ. Trimming took 0 bases from V and 2 from J, leaving 9 bases between them. The CDR3 runs 14 residues. The CDR3 reads CASSLEGRTYEQYF. CDR3 in DNA: TGCGCCAGCAGCTTGGAGGGACGGACCTACGAGCAGTACTTC.

The chain employs TRBV6-5 and TRBJ1-2; weak D call: TRBD1 (6 bases). Germline V CDR1 and CDR2: MNHEY, SVGAGI. The V gene lost 4 bases and the J gene lost 4 bases, with 13 bases spanning the gap. There are 14 residues in the CDR3. The CDR3, as DNA: TGTGCCAGCAGTTCCCAGACAGGTTTCTATGGCTACACCTTC. This gives the protein CASSSQTGFYGYTF.

J is TRBJ2-1 and V is TRBV6-1, with 11 bases lining up with TRBD2. Trimming cost V 6 bases and J 9 bases; bases outside gene matches: 10. The CDR3 contains 15 residues. CDR1 and CDR2 from the germline V gene are MNHNS and SASEGT. The DNA for the CDR3 is TGTGCCAGCAGCGCCAATAGCGGGAGGGCCGCTGAGCAGTTCTTC. Translating it yields CASSANSGRAAEQFF.

The J gene is TRBJ2-5, the V gene TRBV2, with TRBD2 identical over 9 bases. In germline, CDR1 is SNHLY, CDR2 FYNNEI. Trimming removed 7 bases from V and 3 bases from J; junction bases left unmatched: 6. The CDR3 has 14 amino acids. CDR3 sequence (DNA): TGTGCCAGCACTAAGACTAGCGGAGAAGAGACCCAGTACTTC. Protein product: CASTKTSGEETQYF.